The clone carrying this T cell receptor beta chain was detected once. Using immunoSEQ multiplex PCR, the repertoire was profiled, and TCRdb retains in-frame clones only, with some absent. The table records roughly 300,000 clones, around 87% of them present only once. The data belong to a study of blood T cell repertoires in COVID-19. As for the study in general: Sources were T cells, B-cell-depleted T cells, or PBMCs; the material itself was cDNA or gDNA.

Deletions cut 7 bases from V and 0 bases from J, with 12 bases between. The CDR3 consists of 14 residues. Germline V CDR1 and CDR2: SGHTA, FQGNSA. The material sequenced was peripheral blood. The TCR was taken from a woman aged 50 to 65 who had recovered from COVID-19. The gene calls are TRBV7-2 and TRBJ1-2; perhaps TRBD1 as D (6 bases). The CDR3 here is CASTRTETNYGYTF. CDR3 bases: TGTGCCAGCACAAGGACAGAAACTAACTATGGCTACACCTTC.